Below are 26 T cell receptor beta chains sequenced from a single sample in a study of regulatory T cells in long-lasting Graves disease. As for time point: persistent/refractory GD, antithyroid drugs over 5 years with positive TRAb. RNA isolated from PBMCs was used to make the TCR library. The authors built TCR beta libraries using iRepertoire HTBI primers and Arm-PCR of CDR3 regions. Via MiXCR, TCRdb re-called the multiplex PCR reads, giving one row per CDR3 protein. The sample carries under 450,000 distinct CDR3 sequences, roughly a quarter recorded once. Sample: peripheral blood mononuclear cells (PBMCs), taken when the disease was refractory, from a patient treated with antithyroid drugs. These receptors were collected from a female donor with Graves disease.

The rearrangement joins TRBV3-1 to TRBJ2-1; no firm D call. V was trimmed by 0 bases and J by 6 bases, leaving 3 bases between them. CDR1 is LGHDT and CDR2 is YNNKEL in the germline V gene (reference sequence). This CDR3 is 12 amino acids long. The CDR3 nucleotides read TGTGCCAGCAGCCAAGATCTCAATGAGCAGTTCTTC. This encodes CASSQDLNEQFF.

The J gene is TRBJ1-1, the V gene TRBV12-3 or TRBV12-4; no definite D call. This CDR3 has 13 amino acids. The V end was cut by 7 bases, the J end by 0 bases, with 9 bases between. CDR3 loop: CASTKKLNTEAFF. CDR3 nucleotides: TGTGCCAGCACAAAGAAGCTGAACACTGAAGCTTTCTTT.

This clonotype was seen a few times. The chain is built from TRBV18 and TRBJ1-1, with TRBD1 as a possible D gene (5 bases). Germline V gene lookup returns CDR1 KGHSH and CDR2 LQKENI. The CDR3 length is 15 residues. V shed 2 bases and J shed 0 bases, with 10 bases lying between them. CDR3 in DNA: TGTGCCAGCTCACCAGACAGCCCTATGAACACTGAAGCTTTCTTT. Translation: CASSPDSPMNTEAFF.

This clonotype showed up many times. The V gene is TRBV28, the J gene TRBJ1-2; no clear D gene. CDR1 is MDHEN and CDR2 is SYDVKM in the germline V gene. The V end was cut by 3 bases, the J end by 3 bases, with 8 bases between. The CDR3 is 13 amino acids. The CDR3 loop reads CASSFGGDYGYTF. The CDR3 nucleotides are TGTGCCAGCAGTTTCGGCGGTGACTATGGCTACACCTTC.

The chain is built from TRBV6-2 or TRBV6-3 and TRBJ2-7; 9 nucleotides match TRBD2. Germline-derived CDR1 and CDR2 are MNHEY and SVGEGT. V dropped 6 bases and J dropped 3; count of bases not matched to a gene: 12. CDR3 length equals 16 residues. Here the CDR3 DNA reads TGTGCCAGCAGAAGACCTTTGGCTAGCGGGAACTACGAGCAGTACTTC. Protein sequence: CASRRPLASGNYEQYF.

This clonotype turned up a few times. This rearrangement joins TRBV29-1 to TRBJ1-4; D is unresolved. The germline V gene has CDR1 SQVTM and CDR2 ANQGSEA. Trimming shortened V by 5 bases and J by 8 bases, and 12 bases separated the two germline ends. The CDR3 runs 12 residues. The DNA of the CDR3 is TGCAGCGTTAAATTCTACGGGGAAAAACTGTTTTTT. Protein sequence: CSVKFYGEKLFF.

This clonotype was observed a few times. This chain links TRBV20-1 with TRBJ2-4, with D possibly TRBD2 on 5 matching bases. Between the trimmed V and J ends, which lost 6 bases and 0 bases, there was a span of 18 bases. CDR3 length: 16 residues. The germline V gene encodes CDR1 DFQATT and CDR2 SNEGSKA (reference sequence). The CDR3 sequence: CSAPRISDSAKNIQYF. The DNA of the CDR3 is TGCAGTGCCCCTAGGATTAGCGACTCAGCCAAAAACATTCAGTACTTC.

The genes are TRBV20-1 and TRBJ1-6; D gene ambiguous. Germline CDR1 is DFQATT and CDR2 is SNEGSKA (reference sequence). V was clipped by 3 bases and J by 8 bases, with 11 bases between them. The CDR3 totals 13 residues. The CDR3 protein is CSARHPGDSPLHF. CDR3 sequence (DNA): TGCAGTGCTAGGCACCCCGGGGATTCACCCCTCCACTTT.

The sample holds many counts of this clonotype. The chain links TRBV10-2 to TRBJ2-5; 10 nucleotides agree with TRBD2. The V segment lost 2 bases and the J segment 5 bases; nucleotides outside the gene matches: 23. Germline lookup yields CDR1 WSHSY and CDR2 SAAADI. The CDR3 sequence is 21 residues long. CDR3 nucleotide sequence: TGCGCCAGCAGTGAGGGGGTGGGACCTCGAGGCCTAGCGGGAGAGCGGGAGACCCAGTACTTC. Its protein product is CASSEGVGPRGLAGERETQYF.

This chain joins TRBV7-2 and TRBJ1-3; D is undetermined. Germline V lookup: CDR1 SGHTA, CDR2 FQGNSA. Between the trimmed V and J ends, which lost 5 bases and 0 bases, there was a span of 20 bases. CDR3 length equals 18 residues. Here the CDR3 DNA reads TGTGCCAGCAGCCGACCGTGGTCCCTATCCGACTCTGGAAACACCATATATTTT. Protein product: CASSRPWSLSDSGNTIYF.

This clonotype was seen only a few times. CDR3 region: CASSIFHRGNTGELFF. The CDR3 DNA sequence: TGTGCCAGTAGTATCTTCCACAGGGGGAACACCGGGGAGCTGTTTTTT. The chain carries TRBV19 and TRBJ2-2, with 7 bases matching TRBD1. Germline CDR1 LNHDA, CDR2 SQIVND (reference sequence). CDR3 length: 16 amino acids. Trimming removed 3 bases from V and 1 base from J; junction bases left unmatched: 5.

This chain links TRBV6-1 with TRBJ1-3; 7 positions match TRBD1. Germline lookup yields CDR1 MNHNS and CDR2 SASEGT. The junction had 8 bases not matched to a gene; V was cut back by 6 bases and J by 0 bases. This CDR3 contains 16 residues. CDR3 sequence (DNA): TGTGCCAGCAGGGCCGGGACAGCCAACTCTGGAAACACCATATATTTT. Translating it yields CASRAGTANSGNTIYF.

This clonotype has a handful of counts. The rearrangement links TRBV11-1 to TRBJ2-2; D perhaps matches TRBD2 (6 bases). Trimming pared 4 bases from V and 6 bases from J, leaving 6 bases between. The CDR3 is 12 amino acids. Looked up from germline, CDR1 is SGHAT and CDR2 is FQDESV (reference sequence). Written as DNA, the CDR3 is TGTGCCAGCAGCTGGAGGGCCGGGGAGCTGTTTTTT. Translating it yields CASSWRAGELFF.

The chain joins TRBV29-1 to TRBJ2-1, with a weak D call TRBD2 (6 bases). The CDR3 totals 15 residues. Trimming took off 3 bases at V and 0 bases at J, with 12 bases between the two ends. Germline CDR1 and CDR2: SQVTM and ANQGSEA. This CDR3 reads CSVEGRGPSYNEQFF. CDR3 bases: TGCAGCGTTGAGGGGCGGGGCCCCTCCTACAATGAGCAGTTCTTC.

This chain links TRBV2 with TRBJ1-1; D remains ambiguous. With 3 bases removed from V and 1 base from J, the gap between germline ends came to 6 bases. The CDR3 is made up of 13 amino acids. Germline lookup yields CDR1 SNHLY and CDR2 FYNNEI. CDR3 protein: CASSDQTNTEAFF. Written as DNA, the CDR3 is TGTGCCAGCAGTGACCAGACGAACACTGAAGCTTTCTTT.

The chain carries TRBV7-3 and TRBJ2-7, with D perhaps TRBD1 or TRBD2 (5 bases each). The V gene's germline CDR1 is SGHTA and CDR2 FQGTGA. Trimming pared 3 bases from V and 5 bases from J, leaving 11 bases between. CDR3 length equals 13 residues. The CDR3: CASSLGLGDEQYF. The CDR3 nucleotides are TGTGCCAGCAGCTTGGGGCTCGGGGACGAGCAGTACTTC.

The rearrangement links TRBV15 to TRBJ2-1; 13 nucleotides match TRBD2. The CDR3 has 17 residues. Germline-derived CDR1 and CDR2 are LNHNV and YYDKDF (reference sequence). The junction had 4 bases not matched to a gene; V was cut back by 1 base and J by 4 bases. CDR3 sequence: CATSRGSGLAGYNEQFF. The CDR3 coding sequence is TGTGCCACCAGCAGAGGCTCGGGACTAGCGGGATACAATGAGCAGTTCTTC.

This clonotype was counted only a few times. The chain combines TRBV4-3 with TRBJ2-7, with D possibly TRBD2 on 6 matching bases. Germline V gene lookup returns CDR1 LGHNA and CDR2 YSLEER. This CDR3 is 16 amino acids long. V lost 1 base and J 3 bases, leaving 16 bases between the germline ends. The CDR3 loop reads CASSQGVRRDYYEQYF. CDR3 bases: TGCGCCAGCAGCCAAGGGGTGCGGCGGGATTACTACGAGCAGTACTTC.

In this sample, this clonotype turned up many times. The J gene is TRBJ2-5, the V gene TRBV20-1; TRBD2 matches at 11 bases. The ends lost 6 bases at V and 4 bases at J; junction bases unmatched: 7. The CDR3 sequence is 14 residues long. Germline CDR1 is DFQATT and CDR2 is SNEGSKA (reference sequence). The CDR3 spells CSAIAGGIPETQYF. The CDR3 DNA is TGCAGTGCCATAGCGGGAGGGATTCCAGAGACCCAGTACTTC.

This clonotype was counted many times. As DNA, the CDR3 is TGTGCCAGCACCCGACCGACAGGGGCGCAGGAGACCCAGTACTTC. Translated, it gives CASTRPTGAQETQYF. The chain couples TRBV7-9 to TRBJ2-5; 8 bases are shared with TRBD1. After removal of 7 bases from V and 5 bases from J, the junction contained 12 bases not matched to a gene. Germline V gives CDR1 SEHNR, CDR2 FQNEAQ (reference sequence). The CDR3 has 15 residues.

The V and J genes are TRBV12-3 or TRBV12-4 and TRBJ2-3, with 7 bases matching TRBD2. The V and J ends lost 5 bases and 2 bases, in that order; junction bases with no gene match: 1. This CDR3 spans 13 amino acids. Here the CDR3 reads CASSRLATDTQYF. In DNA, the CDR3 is TGTGCCAGCAGTCGACTAGCCACAGATACGCAGTATTTT.

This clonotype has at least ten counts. CDR3 sequence: CAWSTPWEEQYF. CDR3 DNA: TGTGCCTGGAGCACTCCTTGGGAAGAGCAGTACTTC. The chain recombines TRBV30 with TRBJ2-7; D gene unclear. Trimming took off 3 bases at V and 7 bases at J, with 13 bases between the two ends. CDR1 is GTSNPN and CDR2 is SVGIG in the germline V gene (reference sequence). This CDR3 is 12 amino acids long.

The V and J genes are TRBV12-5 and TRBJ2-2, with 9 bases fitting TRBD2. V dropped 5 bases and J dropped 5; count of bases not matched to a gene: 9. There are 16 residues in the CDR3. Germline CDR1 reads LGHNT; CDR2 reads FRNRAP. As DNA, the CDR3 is TGTGCTAGTGGTCCCGATCTAGCGGGATCAACCGGGGAGCTGTTTTTT. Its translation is CASGPDLAGSTGELFF.

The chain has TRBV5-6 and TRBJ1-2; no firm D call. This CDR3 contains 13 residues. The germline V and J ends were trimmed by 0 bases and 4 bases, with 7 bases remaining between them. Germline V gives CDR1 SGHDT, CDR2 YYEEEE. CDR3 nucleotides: TGTGCCAGCAGCTTGGTCAGAGCCTATGGCTACACCTTC. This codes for CASSLVRAYGYTF.

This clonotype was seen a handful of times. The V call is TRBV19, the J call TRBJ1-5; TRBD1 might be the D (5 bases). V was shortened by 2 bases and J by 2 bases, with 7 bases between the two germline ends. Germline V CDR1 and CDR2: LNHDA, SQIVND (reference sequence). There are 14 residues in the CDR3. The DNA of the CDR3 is TGTGCCAGTAGTATAAGAGGGGGCAATCAGCCCCAGCATTTT. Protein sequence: CASSIRGGNQPQHF.

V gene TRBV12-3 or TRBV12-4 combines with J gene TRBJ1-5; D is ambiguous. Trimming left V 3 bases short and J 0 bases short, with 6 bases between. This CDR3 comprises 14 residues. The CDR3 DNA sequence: TGTGCCAGCAGTTTTCAGCATAGCAATCAGCCCCAGCATTTT. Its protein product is CASSFQHSNQPQHF.